Listed here is a single T cell receptor (beta chain). What this receptor recognizes is not known. Per-base quality was not reported, and no clone a single base away is much larger than it. Cut back by 4 bases and 1 base, the V and J ends lie 5 bases apart. CDR1 and CDR2 (SQVTM, ANQGSEA) derive from the germline V gene. The CDR3 holds 11 amino acids from the cysteine to the phenylalanine. Here the CDR3 DNA is all that survives: 33 bases in frame from base 1. The library was prepared using the immunoSEQ multiplex PCR assay. To provide template for TCR sequencing, every sample had RNA extracted and reverse transcribed into cDNA. First-strand cDNA was synthesized using SuperScript III with a 2:1 mix of oligo-dT and random hexamers. Amplification bias was assessed with a synthetic immune receptor repertoire, and residual bias was removed computationally. Turning to the authors' computational methods: Raw reads were preprocessed to remove errors, and CDR3 was defined by IMGT conventions from the conserved cysteine to phenylalanine. Clonality was computed by normalizing Shannon entropy by log2 of the number of productive unique TCRs and subtracting the result from 1. CD4 or CD8 identity of scalp clones was inferred by cross-referencing scalp TCRbeta sequences with sorted blood CD4 and CD8 repertoires. TCRdb mirrors the immuneACCESS table, restricted to in-frame sequences. Some clones are absent from its copies; in checked studies, under half trace to an unresolved V gene, and the reason for the others is unknown. That table is the source of V, J and clone size, and D and trimming were worked out from the DNA. This sample gives around 160,000 clones in total; approximately 87% of them show up just once. Of the sample, roughly 16% falls within the top ten clones.

The entry originates in a study of CD8+ T cells in alopecia areata (dated by TCRdb to 2017 to 2018). In the study overall: The treated patients took part in an open-label pilot trial in which moderate-to-severe alopecia areata was treated with oral tofacitinib at 5 to 10 mg twice daily. Clonality in the scalp was compared among normal scalp (n=4), patchy alopecia areata scalp (n=8), and alopecia totalis/universalis scalp (n=8). TCRbeta CDR3 regions were amplified by immunoSEQ multiplex PCR with 35 Vbeta forward and 13 Jbeta reverse primers. Tofacitinib was given for 6 to 18 months, followed by 6 months of follow-up off drug to assess delayed response and recurrence. On the human side, TCRbeta sequencing was run on scalp tissue and on sorted CD4+ and CD8+ peripheral blood T cells from healthy controls and from alopecia areata patients with either patchy or totalis/universalis disease. RNA was extracted with the PAXgene miRNA kit for fixed scalp, the miRNeasy kit for PBMCs, and the RNeasy kit for mouse skin. The study used high-throughput TCRbeta sequencing to examine T cell clonal expansion in alopecia areata, in both the C3H/HeJ mouse model and human patients. Biopsies were taken from tofacitinib-treated patients at baseline and again at 4 and 24 weeks into treatment, and several of those patients also had a later scalp biopsy. The paper as a whole reports these results and caveats: TCR sequences shared between patients were less clear than in mice, possibly partly because of HLA diversity in the patient population. Scalp TCR repertoire analysis is complicated because resident alphabeta T cells in normal human skin are also sequenced, whereas mouse skin is dominated by gammadelta T cells. Compared with normal scalp, lesional scalp had higher clonality and more expanded CD8+ clones, particularly in alopecia totalis/universalis, a pattern that suggests antigenic drive.

Read against the paper, the sample's time point label means: baseline before oral tofacitinib. Lesional scalp punch biopsies and peripheral blood were collected from alopecia areata patients. PBMCs were separated by density centrifugation and stained for CD3, CD4 and CD8, after which CD4+ and CD8+ T cells were sorted on a FACSAria. Recombination linked TRBV29-1 to TRBJ2-7; the D gene is unclear. This specimen was CD8+ T cells sorted from blood, taken at week 0. The source of this sequence is a human donor with alopecia areata. The sequenced DNA is TGCAGCGTTGGAGGTTCCTACGAGCAGTACTTC. Its protein reads: CSVGGSYEQYF.